Listed below are T cell receptor beta chains from one sample, sequenced in a study of shared clonotypes between healthy human individuals. TCRdb's table, derived via immunoSEQ multiplex PCR, lists solely in-frame clones and lacks some. Among approximately 1,000,000 clones listed, around 78% were seen once. Specimen: memory CD4+ T cells from PBMCs. All receptors derive from a man aged 18 to 29 in good health. Some clones in this sample may be carry-over from other donors' samples. Both conserved end residues are part of each CDR3. The D gene is left open where the match is weak. Expanded clones get a size class; other rows say once, few or many, or leave the size out.

v_gene: TRBV5-1
j_gene: TRBJ2-7
abundance: -
len: 15
d_gene: TRBD1
CDR3aa: CASSLSRQGSYEQYF
CDR3nt: TGCGCCAGCAGCTTGTCCCGACAGGGCTCCTACGAGCAGTACTTC

v_gene: TRBV6-6
j_gene: TRBJ2-7
abundance: -
len: 14
d_gene: -
CDR3aa: CASLADGATYEQYF
CDR3nt: TGTGCCAGCTTGGCCGACGGGGCCACCTACGAGCAGTACTTC

v_gene: TRBV19
j_gene: TRBJ1-1
abundance: -
len: 12
d_gene: -
CDR3aa: CASSQRNTEAFF
CDR3nt: TGTGCCAGTAGTCAAAGGAACACTGAAGCTTTCTTT

v_gene: TRBV5-4
j_gene: TRBJ2-4
abundance: -
len: 14
d_gene: TRBD2
CDR3aa: CASSPKGGQDIQYF
CDR3nt: TGTGCCAGCAGCCCTAAGGGAGGGCAGGACATTCAGTACTTC

v_gene: TRBV4-1
j_gene: TRBJ1-1
abundance: -
len: 17
d_gene: TRBD1
CDR3aa: CASSQRDRGFGDTEAFF
CDR3nt: TGCGCCAGCAGCCAACGGGACAGGGGGTTTGGGGACACTGAAGCTTTCTTT

v_gene: TRBV5-1
j_gene: TRBJ2-1
abundance: -
len: 17
d_gene: TRBD2
CDR3aa: CASSLGLAGGLYNEQFF
CDR3nt: TGCGCCAGCAGCTTGGGACTAGCGGGAGGACTGTACAATGAGCAGTTCTTC

v_gene: TRBV28
j_gene: TRBJ1-4
abundance: -
len: 14
d_gene: -
CDR3aa: CASSGDATNEKLFF
CDR3nt: TGTGCCAGCTCGGGGGACGCAACTAATGAAAAACTGTTTTTT

v_gene: TRBV30
j_gene: TRBJ1-5
abundance: once
len: 13
d_gene: TRBD1
CDR3aa: CAWSGGGGQPQHF
CDR3nt: TGTGCCTGGAGTGGAGGGGGCGGTCAGCCCCAGCATTTT

v_gene: TRBV19
j_gene: TRBJ2-5
abundance: once
len: 13
d_gene: -
CDR3aa: CASSFGGQETQYF
CDR3nt: TGTGCCAGTAGTTTCGGCGGGCAAGAGACCCAGTACTTC

v_gene: TRBV7-9
j_gene: TRBJ2-7
abundance: -
len: 14
d_gene: -
CDR3aa: CASSWGDWVGEQYF
CDR3nt: TGTGCCAGCAGCTGGGGGGACTGGGTCGGTGAGCAGTACTTC

v_gene: TRBV5-1
j_gene: TRBJ2-2
abundance: once
len: 15
d_gene: TRBD1
CDR3aa: CASSIPGQSTGELFF
CDR3nt: TGCGCCAGCAGCATCCCGGGACAGAGCACCGGGGAGCTGTTTTTT

v_gene: TRBV28
j_gene: TRBJ1-5
abundance: -
len: 12
d_gene: -
CDR3aa: CASSQLFQPQHF
CDR3nt: TGTGCCAGCAGTCAGTTGTTTCAGCCCCAGCATTTT

v_gene: TRBV30
j_gene: TRBJ2-5
abundance: once
len: 17
d_gene: -
CDR3aa: CAWASWKAREGEETQYF
CDR3nt: TGTGCCTGGGCCAGTTGGAAGGCGAGGGAAGGGGAAGAGACCCAGTACTTC

v_gene: TRBV28
j_gene: TRBJ2-3
abundance: -
len: 14
d_gene: -
CDR3aa: CASEGSGAIRAQYF
CDR3nt: TGTGCCAGCGAGGGTAGCGGAGCCATCCGGGCGCAGTATTTT

v_gene: TRBV5-6
j_gene: TRBJ2-7
abundance: once
len: 14
d_gene: -
CDR3aa: CASSTPGFSYEQYF
CDR3nt: TGTGCCAGCAGCACACCGGGGTTCTCCTACGAGCAGTACTTC

v_gene: TRBV6-5
j_gene: TRBJ2-1
abundance: -
len: 12
d_gene: -
CDR3aa: CASNNPGVLPFF
CDR3nt: TGTGCCAGCAACAACCCGGGGGTTCTTCCGTTCTTC

v_gene: TRBV2
j_gene: TRBJ2-2
abundance: few
len: 14
d_gene: -
CDR3aa: CASRVDSLTGELFF
CDR3nt: TGTGCCAGCAGAGTGGACAGCCTGACCGGGGAGCTGTTTTTT

v_gene: TRBV27
j_gene: TRBJ1-4
abundance: -
len: 13
d_gene: -
CDR3aa: CASSLLQEEKLFF
CDR3nt: TGTGCCAGCAGTTTATTACAGGAAGAAAAACTGTTTTTT

v_gene: TRBV5-6
j_gene: TRBJ1-3
abundance: -
len: 14
d_gene: -
CDR3aa: CASSLERGGNTIYF
CDR3nt: TGTGCCAGCAGCTTGGAAAGAGGGGGAAACACCATATATTTT

v_gene: TRBV28
j_gene: TRBJ2-1
abundance: -
len: 14
d_gene: -
CDR3aa: CASSLMVRTGLQFF
CDR3nt: TGTGCCAGCAGTTTAATGGTCCGGACGGGATTGCAGTTCTTC

v_gene: TRBV15
j_gene: TRBJ2-3
abundance: -
len: 13
d_gene: -
CDR3aa: CATSRPPSNTQYF
CDR3nt: TGTGCCACCAGCAGGCCCCCCAGTAATACGCAGTATTTT

v_gene: TRBV15
j_gene: TRBJ1-2
abundance: -
len: 12
d_gene: -
CDR3aa: CATSRDLDGYTF
CDR3nt: TGTGCCACCAGCAGAGATCTTGATGGCTACACCTTC

v_gene: TRBV7-3
j_gene: TRBJ2-1
abundance: -
len: 18
d_gene: TRBD2
CDR3aa: CASSSGTSGSRNYNEQFF
CDR3nt: TGTGCCAGCAGCTCCGGGACTAGCGGGAGCAGGAACTACAATGAGCAGTTCTTC

v_gene: TRBV2
j_gene: TRBJ2-5
abundance: -
len: 14
d_gene: -
CDR3aa: CASSEGAYQETQYF
CDR3nt: TGTGCCAGCAGTGAAGGGGCCTATCAAGAGACCCAGTACTTC

v_gene: TRBV5-1
j_gene: TRBJ1-5
abundance: -
len: 15
d_gene: -
CDR3aa: CASSLAGQGGQPQHF
CDR3nt: TGCGCCAGCAGCTTGGCTGGCCAGGGAGGTCAGCCCCAGCATTTT

v_gene: TRBV30
j_gene: TRBJ2-7
abundance: -
len: 11
d_gene: -
CDR3aa: CASSVQGRQYF
CDR3nt: TGTGCCTCGAGTGTACAAGGGAGGCAGTACTTC

v_gene: TRBV11-3
j_gene: TRBJ2-1
abundance: -
len: 14
d_gene: TRBD1
CDR3aa: CASSPRTGADEQFF
CDR3nt: TGTGCCAGCAGCCCAAGGACAGGGGCGGATGAGCAGTTCTTC

v_gene: TRBV9
j_gene: TRBJ1-4
abundance: -
len: 16
d_gene: -
CDR3aa: CASSVGNPGVNEKLFF
CDR3nt: TGTGCCAGCAGCGTGGGAAATCCAGGGGTTAATGAAAAACTGTTTTTT

v_gene: TRBV5-4
j_gene: TRBJ2-3
abundance: -
len: 16
d_gene: TRBD2
CDR3aa: CASSPGLDVSTDTQYF
CDR3nt: TGTGCCAGCAGCCCCGGACTAGACGTTAGCACAGATACGCAGTATTTT

v_gene: TRBV28
j_gene: TRBJ1-4
abundance: -
len: 15
d_gene: TRBD1
CDR3aa: CASSPRGTGIGKLFF
CDR3nt: TGTGCCAGCAGTCCACGGGGGACAGGGATTGGAAAACTGTTTTTT

v_gene: TRBV19
j_gene: TRBJ2-5
abundance: -
len: 14
d_gene: -
CDR3aa: CASSISRAGETQYF
CDR3nt: TGTGCCAGTAGTATATCGAGGGCCGGGGAGACCCAGTACTTC

v_gene: TRBV7-9
j_gene: TRBJ2-7
abundance: -
len: 13
d_gene: -
CDR3aa: CASSLVHLAGQYF
CDR3nt: TGTGCCAGCAGCTTAGTCCACCTTGCCGGGCAGTACTTC

v_gene: TRBV6-5
j_gene: TRBJ2-1
abundance: -
len: 14
d_gene: TRBD2
CDR3aa: CASSLAGLANEQFF
CDR3nt: TGTGCCAGCAGTTTGGCGGGACTAGCCAATGAGCAGTTCTTC

v_gene: TRBV5-3
j_gene: TRBJ1-1
abundance: -
len: 16
d_gene: -
CDR3aa: CARSLYPGRAGTEAFF
CDR3nt: TGTGCCAGAAGCTTGTACCCGGGACGGGCGGGCACTGAAGCTTTCTTT

v_gene: TRBV4-1
j_gene: TRBJ2-5
abundance: -
len: 13
d_gene: -
CDR3aa: CASSQGRVETQYF
CDR3nt: TGCGCCAGCAGCCAAGGGCGGGTGGAGACCCAGTACTTC

v_gene: TRBV27
j_gene: TRBJ1-4
abundance: few
len: 15
d_gene: -
CDR3aa: CASSPRGGLREKLFF
CDR3nt: TGTGCCAGCAGTCCCCGGGGGGGGTTGCGAGAAAAACTGTTTTTT

v_gene: TRBV5-1
j_gene: TRBJ2-5
abundance: once
len: 14
d_gene: -
CDR3aa: CASSFNNGQETQYF
CDR3nt: TGCGCCAGCAGCTTCAATAACGGCCAAGAGACCCAGTACTTC

v_gene: TRBV5-4
j_gene: TRBJ1-4
abundance: -
len: 15
d_gene: -
CDR3aa: CASSLGGGRNEKLFF
CDR3nt: TGTGCCAGCAGCTTGGGCGGGGGGCGTAATGAAAAACTGTTTTTT

v_gene: TRBV5-1
j_gene: TRBJ2-6
abundance: -
len: 16
d_gene: -
CDR3aa: CASSPEGFSGANVLTF
CDR3nt: TGCGCCAGCAGCCCGGAGGGGTTCTCTGGGGCCAACGTCCTGACTTTC

v_gene: TRBV2
j_gene: TRBJ2-3
abundance: -
len: 12
d_gene: TRBD2
CDR3aa: CASGGVGDTQYF
CDR3nt: TGTGCCAGCGGGGGGGTAGGCGATACGCAGTATTTT

v_gene: TRBV5-6
j_gene: TRBJ2-1
abundance: -
len: 16
d_gene: -
CDR3aa: CASSYGDLTRLREQFF
CDR3nt: TGTGCCAGCAGCTACGGGGACTTAACCCGTCTACGAGAGCAGTTCTTC

v_gene: TRBV18
j_gene: TRBJ2-3
abundance: -
len: 14
d_gene: -
CDR3aa: CASSPLATTDTQYF
CDR3nt: TGTGCCAGCTCACCATTGGCAACCACAGATACGCAGTATTTT

v_gene: TRBV18
j_gene: TRBJ2-2
abundance: -
len: 15
d_gene: TRBD2
CDR3aa: CASSPQREEFGELFF
CDR3nt: TGTGCCAGCTCACCACAGCGGGAGGAGTTCGGGGAGCTGTTTTTT

v_gene: TRBV5-1
j_gene: TRBJ1-1
abundance: -
len: 16
d_gene: -
CDR3aa: CASSLAPGPINTEAFF
CDR3nt: TGCGCCAGCAGCTTGGCCCCGGGGCCTATAAACACTGAAGCTTTCTTT

v_gene: TRBV4-1
j_gene: TRBJ1-1
abundance: few
len: 11
d_gene: -
CDR3aa: CASTRDTEAFF
CDR3nt: TGCGCCAGCACCCGGGACACTGAAGCTTTCTTT

v_gene: TRBV9
j_gene: TRBJ1-2
abundance: -
len: 15
d_gene: -
CDR3aa: CASSVMGSPNYGYTF
CDR3nt: TGTGCCAGCAGCGTAATGGGCAGCCCTAACTATGGCTACACCTTC